The 26 T cell receptor beta chains below come from one sample, sequenced in a study of blood T cell repertoires in COVID-19. Clones were read by immunoSEQ multiplex PCR, and TCRdb kept only the in-frame ones, dropping some. The table has about 480,000 clones, approximately 89% seen once; the top ten hold around 0.9%. Source material: peripheral blood. These receptors all stem from a man aged 18 to 30 with COVID-19, enrolled during active disease.

This clone was seen a handful of times. This rearrangement joins TRBV6-5 to TRBJ1-5; 9 positions match TRBD1. Looked up from germline, CDR1 is MNHEY and CDR2 is SVGAGI. The CDR3 extends over 13 amino acids. V was clipped by 10 bases and J by 7 bases; unmatched bases: 8. CDR3: CATAQGARQPQHF. DNA for the CDR3: TGTGCCACCGCACAGGGGGCGAGACAGCCCCAGCATTTT.

This chain connects TRBV18 to TRBJ2-5; 9 bases fit TRBD1. The CDR3 length is 13 residues. The germline gives CDR1 KGHSH, CDR2 LQKENI. V was pared by 6 bases and J by 3 bases, with 2 bases of the junction left unmatched. The CDR3 DNA reads as TGTGCCAGCTCCGACAGGGGGAAAGAGACCCAGTACTTC. Amino acids: CASSDRGKETQYF.

This clone was observed a single time. The chain combines TRBV27 with TRBJ1-6, with a possible D match to TRBD1 (5 bases). V lost 5 bases to trimming and J lost 7 bases, with 15 bases between them. The CDR3 extends over 15 amino acids. CDR1 is MNHEY and CDR2 is SMNVEV in the germline V gene (reference sequence). The CDR3 nucleotides read TGTGCCAGCAGTCCATCCCCCGGGGGGAATTCACCCCTCCACTTT. The encoded protein is CASSPSPGGNSPLHF.

V gene TRBV3-1 (or the pseudogene TRBV3-2) combines with J gene TRBJ1-4; D is unresolved. This CDR3 has 17 amino acids. The V end was cut by 1 base, the J end by 0 bases, with 12 bases between. Germline V gene lookup returns CDR1 LGHDT and CDR2 YNNKEL (reference sequence). DNA of the CDR3: TGTGCCAGCAGCCAAGGCGGGTATTCTGCAACTAATGAAAAACTGTTTTTT. This translates into CASSQGGYSATNEKLFF.

The chain couples TRBV28 to TRBJ2-1, with TRBD2 identical over 10 bases. In germline, CDR1 is MDHEN, CDR2 SYDVKM. V lost 5 bases and J lost 2; bases outside the gene matches: 3. This CDR3 contains 15 residues. The CDR3 DNA reads as TGTGCCAGCAGTCTTACTAGCGGGACCTACAATGAGCAGTTCTTC. Its protein product is CASSLTSGTYNEQFF.

In its sample, this clone was seen once. The chain recombines TRBV12-3 or TRBV12-4 with TRBJ1-6; 9 nucleotides agree with TRBD1. With 8 bases clipped from V and 9 bases from J, the junction kept 5 bases outside the gene matches. There are 13 residues in the CDR3. Here the CDR3 DNA reads TGTGCCAGCGCGGGACAGGGAGTTTCACCCCTCCACTTT. It encodes CASAGQGVSPLHF.

V usage is TRBV19 and J usage is TRBJ1-2; D uncertain. With 1 base removed from V and 4 bases from J, the gap between germline ends came to 10 bases. Germline lookup yields CDR1 LNHDA and CDR2 SQIVND (reference sequence). The CDR3 length is 14 residues. CDR3 region: CASSIVGESYGYTF. The CDR3 region has the DNA TGTGCCAGTAGTATAGTTGGGGAGTCCTATGGCTACACCTTC.

This clone occurred once. The chain combines TRBV19 with TRBJ1-5, with D possibly matching TRBD1 (6 bases). This CDR3 comprises 15 residues. Germline lookup yields CDR1 LNHDA and CDR2 SQIVND (reference sequence). Trimming cost V 4 bases and J 0 bases, with 10 bases left between them. This CDR3 is CASSRQEYSNQPQHF. The CDR3 DNA reads TGTGCCAGTAGTAGACAGGAGTATAGCAATCAGCCCCAGCATTTT. The whole variable domain, remainder taken from reference TRBV19 and TRBJ1-5, is DGGITQSPKYLFRKEGQNVTLSCEQNLNHDAMYWYRQDPGQGLRLIYYSQIVNDFQKGDIAEGYSVSREKKESFPLTVTSAQKNPTAFYLCASSRQEYSNQPQHFGDGTRLSIL.

The chain joins TRBV7-9 to TRBJ1-4; weak D call: TRBD1 (5 bases). V was clipped by 5 bases and J by 5 bases, with 12 bases between them. The CDR3 spans 14 residues. In germline, CDR1 is SEHNR, CDR2 FQNEAQ (reference sequence). The CDR3 here is CASSHREGNEKLFF. CDR3 coding DNA: TGTGCCAGCAGCCATAGGGAGGGGAATGAAAAACTGTTTTTT.

V usage is TRBV19 and J usage is TRBJ1-3; D gene unclear. From germline, CDR1 is LNHDA and CDR2 SQIVND (reference sequence). The CDR3 loop spans 14 amino acids. V was clipped by 9 bases and J by 8 bases, with 20 bases between them. In nucleotides, the CDR3 is TGTGCCAGCTTTCAGCCTCGGAGGAGACACACCATATATTTT. Translated, it gives CASFQPRRRHTIYF.

The chain employs TRBV5-1 and TRBJ1-1, with 7 positions matching TRBD1. V lost 0 bases, J lost 3 bases, and 5 bases stayed unmatched. Looked up from germline, CDR1 is SGHRS and CDR2 is YFSETQ. The CDR3 sequence is 15 residues long. The CDR3 region has the DNA TGCGCCAGCAGCTTGGAGGGCAGGGGGGACACTGAAGCTTTCTTT. Its protein product is CASSLEGRGDTEAFF.

The chain links TRBV4-1 to TRBJ1-2; D possibly corresponds to TRBD1 (5 bases). This CDR3 spans 15 amino acids. Germline values: CDR1 MGHRA, CDR2 YSYEKL. Trimming stripped 1 base from V and 2 bases from J, with 11 bases between. CDR3 residues: CASSQAGGANYGYTF. The DNA for the CDR3 is TGCGCCAGCAGCCAAGCGGGTGGGGCCAACTATGGCTACACCTTC.

A single count supports this clone. CDR3 DNA sequence: TGTGCCATCAGTGAGATTAATCCCAGCGGGGTTAGCACAGATACGCAGTATTTT. Protein product: CAISEINPSGVSTDTQYF. V usage is TRBV10-3 and J usage is TRBJ2-3; 7 bases are a match to TRBD2. The germline V gene encodes CDR1 ENHRY and CDR2 SYGVKD. CDR3 size: 18 residues. V lost 2 bases to trimming and J lost 0 bases; unmatched junction nucleotides: 11.

The gene calls are TRBV24-1 and TRBJ2-1; 8 nucleotides line up with TRBD2. In germline, CDR1 is KGHDR, CDR2 SFDVKD. V dropped 9 bases and J dropped 4; count of bases not matched to a gene: 10. This CDR3 is 15 amino acids long. For the CDR3, the DNA is TGTGCCACCTCTGAAAGCGGGAGTGGGTACAATGAGCAGTTCTTC. Its protein is CATSESGSGYNEQFF.

The chain recombines TRBV7-9 with TRBJ2-2, with TRBD2 identical over 7 bases. Germline-derived CDR1 and CDR2 are SEHNR and FQNEAQ (reference sequence). The CDR3 spans 15 residues. Trimming took 4 bases from V and 7 from J; bases not matched to a gene: 9. The CDR3 is CASSYSGTYGGELFF. DNA of the CDR3: TGTGCCAGCAGCTACAGCGGGACGTACGGCGGGGAGCTGTTTTTT.

V and J are TRBV6-5 and TRBJ1-4; D call uncertain. Trimming left V 6 bases short and J 11 bases short, with 7 bases between. CDR3 length equals 10 residues. Germline V CDR1 and CDR2: MNHEY, SVGAGI. This chain's CDR3 is CASRLSKLFF. In DNA form, the CDR3 reads TGTGCCAGCAGGCTATCGAAACTGTTTTTT.

This clone has a handful of counts. V and J are TRBV30 and TRBJ1-6; 8 positions agree with TRBD1. Germline V gene lookup returns CDR1 GTSNPN and CDR2 SVGIG (reference sequence). This CDR3 has 12 residues. With 5 bases clipped from V and 10 bases from J, the junction kept 4 bases outside the gene matches. In nucleotides, the CDR3 is TGTGCCTGGCTGACAGGGGACTCACCCCTCCACTTT. It codes for CAWLTGDSPLHF.

The rearrangement links TRBV9 to TRBJ2-1, with 7 bases aligning to TRBD2. This CDR3 has 15 residues. The ends lost 3 bases at V and 4 bases at J; junction bases unmatched: 7. From germline, CDR1 is SGDLS and CDR2 YYNGEE. The DNA of the CDR3 is TGTGCCAGCAGCGCGGGCGGGAGTTGGTACAATGAGCAGTTCTTC. This translates into CASSAGGSWYNEQFF.

V is TRBV7-8 and J is TRBJ1-1; D is uncertain. The V end was cut by 5 bases, the J end by 4 bases, with 14 bases between. The CDR3 covers 14 residues. Germline V gives CDR1 SGHVS, CDR2 FQNEAQ. The CDR3 protein is CASSPRTGSTEAFF. For the CDR3, the DNA is TGTGCCAGCAGCCCGAGGACGGGGAGCACTGAAGCTTTCTTT.

The chain carries TRBV11-2 and TRBJ2-7; tentatively, D is TRBD1 (5 bases). The CDR3 sequence is 15 residues long. The V gene's germline CDR1 is SGHAT and CDR2 FQNNGV. V gave up 0 bases and J gave up 0 bases, with 9 bases separating them. The CDR3 region has the DNA TGTGCCAGCAGCTTAGATCGACAGAGCTCCTACGAGCAGTACTTC. Its translation is CASSLDRQSSYEQYF.

This chain uses TRBV2 with TRBJ2-5, with a possible D match to TRBD2 (7 bases). The CDR3 loop spans 13 amino acids. Per germline, CDR1 SNHLY and CDR2 FYNNEI. The V gene lost 4 bases and the J gene lost 5 bases, with 11 bases spanning the gap. The CDR3 protein is CASSVRGGETQYF. The CDR3 DNA follows: TGTGCCAGCAGTGTTAGGGGGGGGGAGACCCAGTACTTC.

This clone was found once. The V and J genes are TRBV30 and TRBJ2-2; D possibly corresponds to TRBD2 (6 bases). CDR3 length: 13 residues. CDR1 is GTSNPN and CDR2 is SVGIG in the germline V gene (reference sequence). The V and J ends lost 1 base and 9 bases respectively, with 12 bases between them. CDR3 in DNA: TGTGCCTGGAGTGAGTCGGGAGCTAGGGAGCTGTTTTTT. This codes for CAWSESGARELFF.

The rearrangement links TRBV25-1 to TRBJ2-3, with D possibly TRBD2 on 5 matching bases. The V gene lost 1 base and the J gene lost 4 bases, with 18 bases spanning the gap. This CDR3 has 17 amino acids. Germline V gene lookup returns CDR1 MGHDK and CDR2 SYGVNS. The CDR3 sequence is CASSESRPGNEADTQYF. CDR3 bases: TGTGCCAGCAGTGAATCGCGGCCCGGGAATGAGGCAGATACGCAGTATTTT.

V is TRBV7-9 and J is TRBJ2-2, with 7 bases lining up with TRBD1. This CDR3 is built from 15 residues. V was clipped by 4 bases and J by 3 bases; unmatched bases: 5. Looked up from germline, CDR1 is SEHNR and CDR2 is FQNEAQ (reference sequence). The CDR3 nucleotides are TGTGCCAGCAGCTACCCTCAGGGGGACACCGGGGAGCTGTTTTTT. Translated: CASSYPQGDTGELFF.

The rearrangement joins TRBV12-3 or TRBV12-4 to TRBJ1-1; D gene unclear. The CDR3 covers 11 residues. V was clipped by 8 bases and J by 6 bases, with 10 bases between them. The CDR3 coding sequence is TGTGCCAGCCCCAGGTGGGCTGAAGCTTTCTTT. Translated: CASPRWAEAFF.

The chain uses TRBV7-9 and TRBJ2-3, with a tentative D call TRBD2 (7 bases). In germline, CDR1 is SEHNR, CDR2 FQNEAQ (reference sequence). Trimming left V 5 bases short and J 1 base short, with 13 bases between. The CDR3 extends over 15 amino acids. The CDR3 region has the DNA TGTGCCAGCAGCCGGGGGGCCGGTGGCACAGATACGCAGTATTTT. Its protein product is CASSRGAGGTDTQYF.